The clone carrying this T cell receptor (beta chain) showed up many times. No antigen is known for it. This sample is drawn from a study of identical twins. Study conclusions and caveats: Researchers caution that invariant MAIT and iNKT cells could partly confound zero-insertion analyses. Where out-of-frame alpha sequences were twin-shared, they showed excess low generation probability.

V was cut by 3 bases and J by 5 bases, with 8 bases left in between. Germline assignment: CDR1 LGHDT and CDR2 YNNKEL (reference sequence). The CDR3 is 13 amino acids. TCRdb re-called the 5' RACE reads through MiXCR, storing one row per CDR3 protein. This table has 240,000 or so distinct CDR3 sequences, about 11% appearing once. Sequencing input: memory T cells sorted from blood. The genes are TRBV3-1 and TRBJ1-5; tentatively, D is TRBD1 (6 bases). The TCR comes from a man in his fifties in good health. CDR3 loop: CASSQWTDQPQHF. Here the CDR3 DNA reads TGTGCCAGCAGCCAGTGGACAGATCAGCCCCAGCATTTT. The full variable domain, its missing parts supplied by reference TRBV3-1 and TRBJ1-5, is DTAVSQTPKYLVTQMGNDKSIKCEQNLGHDTMYWYKQDSKKFLKIMFSYNNKELIINETVPNRFSPKSPDKAHLNLHINSLELGDSAVYFCASSQWTDQPQHFGDGTRLSIL.